This TCR beta chain derives from a study of radiotherapy plus CTLA-4 blockade in lung cancer. TCRdb's table, derived via immunoSEQ multiplex PCR, lists solely in-frame clones and lacks some. The data contain around 42,000 clones, about 63% of them seen just once; the ten biggest clones take up roughly 18%. V lost 6 bases and J lost 8, with 14 bases in between. Germline V lookup: CDR1 LNHDA, CDR2 SQIVND (reference sequence). The length of the CDR3 is 14 residues. This clonotype was obtained from a human donor with non-small cell lung cancer who had a partial response to radiotherapy plus ipilimumab. The J gene is TRBJ1-6, the V gene TRBV19, with no clear D. The sample in question was peripheral blood, obtained from a patient treated with radiotherapy plus ipilimumab. Here the CDR3 reads CASRRGQPDSPLHF. CDR3 coding DNA: TGTGCCAGTAGAAGAGGCCAGCCTGATTCACCCCTCCACTTT.